This TCR beta chain was identified during a study of cytomegalovirus exposure and HLA in healthy donors. Study conclusions and caveats: The study labeled 180 or so TCR beta chains cytomegalovirus-associated. Owing to their indistinguishability, certain V segments, notably TRBV6-2 and TRBV6-3, were excluded. Later work found that TCR association rates differed between HLA loci; DRB1 had the most and HLA-C the fewest.

With respect to this clone: What it binds is unknown.

CDR1 MNHEY and CDR2 SMNVEV come from the germline V gene (reference sequence). CDR3 length equals 15 residues. The donors were healthy bone marrow donors. In the PCR, 60 Vbeta and 13 Jbeta primers were used. TCRdb's table, derived via immunoSEQ multiplex PCR, lists solely in-frame clones and lacks some. The data hold some 200,000 clones, with roughly 80% observed a single time. The clonotype was recovered from a man aged 35 to 55 in good health and CMV-seropositive. Source material: PBMCs. The chain is built from TRBV27 and TRBJ2-5, with a possible D match to TRBD2 (5 bases). The J call may be wrong; the DNA end is better matched by TRBJ2-7. The CDR3 coding sequence is TGTGCCAGCAGTAACGGGGTGGGTTCGCTCCTCGAGCAGTACTTC. Residues: CASSNGVGSLLEQYF.